The next 8 T cell receptor beta chains were all read from a single sample in a study of beta chain features in type 1 diabetes. Study-level results: Type 1 diabetes patients had moderately but significantly shorter TCRB CDR3s in all four CD4+ subsets.

Antigen specificity for these receptors is unknown. Expressed TCRB transcripts were sequenced after all isolated RNA was converted to cDNA. Measured with immunoSEQ multiplex PCR; TCRdb has only the in-frame clones, and not every one. The sample carries over 100,000 clones, roughly 17% recorded once. The sample comprised central memory CD4+ T cells from blood. These receptors all stem from a man aged 25 to 40 with type 1 diabetes.

This clone was found a few times. CDR3 in amino acids: CSVRDSKETQYF. The CDR3 nucleotides read TGCAGCGTAAGGGACAGCAAAGAGACCCAGTACTTC. This rearrangement joins TRBV29-1 to TRBJ2-5; the match to TRBD1 covers 7 bases. The CDR3 covers 12 residues. The J segment lost 3 bases and the V segment lost 6 bases, leaving 4 bases of the junction unmatched. Germline-derived CDR1 and CDR2 are SQVTM and ANQGSEA. The full variable domain, in which reference TRBV29-1 and TRBJ2-5 provide the parts outside the CDR3, is SAVISQKPSRDICQRGTSLTIQCQVDSQVTMMFWYRQQPGQSLTLIATANQGSEATYESGFVIDKFPISRPNLTFSTLTVSNMSPEDSSIYLCSVRDSKETQYFGPGTRLLVL.

The chain is built from TRBV19 and TRBJ2-3; D gene uncertain. The V end was cut by 3 bases, the J end by 0 bases, with 7 bases between. CDR3 size: 14 residues. The germline CDR1 and CDR2 sequences are LNHDA and SQIVND (reference sequence). The CDR3 DNA is TGTGCCAGTAGTATTCAGGCTAGCACAGATACGCAGTATTTT. Protein: CASSIQASTDTQYF.

The CDR3 loop reads CASSILGLAGRHTETQYF. The CDR3 DNA reads as TGTGCCAGTAGTATCCTGGGACTAGCGGGCCGTCATACAGAGACCCAGTACTTC. The chain links TRBV19 to TRBJ2-5, with 12 nucleotides matching TRBD2. The CDR3 loop spans 18 amino acids. CDR1 is LNHDA and CDR2 is SQIVND in the germline V gene (reference sequence). The V gene end was trimmed by 3 bases and the J gene end by 4 bases; junction bases not matched to a gene: 12.

V and J are TRBV27 and TRBJ1-2; 8 bases agree with TRBD1. The germline gives CDR1 MNHEY, CDR2 SMNVEV (reference sequence). V dropped 2 bases and J dropped 8; count of bases not matched to a gene: 7. The CDR3 has 14 residues. The CDR3 region is CASSLVGQVNGYTF. CDR3 DNA sequence: TGTGCCAGCAGTTTAGTGGGACAGGTTAACGGCTACACCTTC.

The chain couples TRBV7-9 to TRBJ1-1, with TRBD1 as a possible D gene (5 bases). V was pared by 1 base and J by 8 bases, with 17 bases between. Germline lookup yields CDR1 SEHNR and CDR2 FQNEAQ (reference sequence). The CDR3 is made up of 15 amino acids. CDR3 in amino acids: CASSLGDRRYYEAFF. CDR3 sequence (DNA): TGTGCCAGCAGCTTAGGGGACCGACGGTATTACGAAGCTTTCTTT. Combining the CDR3 with reference TRBV7-9 and TRBJ1-1 gives the whole variable domain DTGVSQNPRHKITKRGQNVTFRCDPISEHNRLYWYRQTLGQGPEFLTYFQNEAQLEKSRLLSDRFSAERPKGSFSTLEIQRTEQGDSAMYLCASSLGDRRYYEAFFGQGTRLTVV.

This chain uses TRBV2 with TRBJ2-7, with 8 positions matching TRBD1. In germline, CDR1 is SNHLY, CDR2 FYNNEI. The CDR3 runs 12 residues. V lost 7 bases and J lost 3; bases outside the gene matches: 2. The CDR3 region has the DNA TGTGCCAGCAAAGACAGGGGCTACGAGCAGTACTTC. Encoded protein: CASKDRGYEQYF.

This clone has a handful of counts. The V gene is TRBV6-5, the J gene TRBJ2-5; 7 bases fit TRBD1. The germline V gene encodes CDR1 MNHEY and CDR2 SVGAGI. V lost 5 bases to trimming and J lost 5 bases; unmatched junction nucleotides: 11. The CDR3 is 15 amino acids. CDR3 loop: CASSLIQGLEETQYF. Written as DNA, the CDR3 is TGTGCCAGCAGTCTGATACAGGGGCTGGAGGAGACCCAGTACTTC.

This CDR3 reads CASKGSYEQYF. The CDR3 nucleotides are TGTGCCAGCAAAGGCTCCTACGAGCAGTACTTC. V gene TRBV25-1 combines with J gene TRBJ2-7, with D unclear. In germline, CDR1 is MGHDK, CDR2 SYGVNS. The CDR3 sequence is 11 residues long. Deletions cut 7 bases from V and 0 bases from J, with 4 bases between.